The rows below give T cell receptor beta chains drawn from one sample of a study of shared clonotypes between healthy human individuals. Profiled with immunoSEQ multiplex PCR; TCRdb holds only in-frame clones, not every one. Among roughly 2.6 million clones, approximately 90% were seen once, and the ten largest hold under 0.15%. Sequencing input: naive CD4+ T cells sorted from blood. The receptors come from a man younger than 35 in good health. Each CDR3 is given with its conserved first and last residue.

CASSLAAQGREQFF TRBJ2-1 TRBV7-9 14
CARNGHRRSGNTIYF TRBJ1-3 TRBV7-5 15
CASKGGTTRVEQYF TRBJ2-7 TRBV2 14
CASSPGQGSNYGYTF TRBJ1-2 TRBV18 15
CASSTTSALQFF TRBJ2-1 TRBV5-1 12
CASSIEAQAGNQPQHF TRBJ1-5 TRBV19 16
CASSPLRAGELFF TRBJ2-2 TRBV2 13
CASSSSGGPAVF TRBJ2-7 TRBV19 12
CASSPAQANTGELFF TRBJ2-2 TRBV18 15
CASTLMGQSQETQYF TRBJ2-5 TRBV7-8 15
CASSRSGDSYEQYF TRBJ2-7 TRBV5-1 14
CASRGFKGGTDTQYF TRBJ2-3 TRBV6-1 15
CASSLAGLAGNYEQYF TRBJ2-7 TRBV5-4 16
CAISQTSGGAGQETQYF TRBJ2-5 TRBV10-3 17
CASSYSTPGPQHF TRBJ1-5 TRBV6-5 13
CASNPQGNTEAFF TRBJ1-1 TRBV19 13
CASSLATSGILGEQFF TRBJ2-1 TRBV5-1 16
CASSGGGVRETQYF TRBJ2-5 TRBV5-6 14
CASSQEWTSGHEQFF TRBJ2-1 TRBV4-1 15
CASSLDGTSWTYGYTF TRBJ1-2 TRBV7-9 16
CASRASGGDEQFF TRBJ2-1 TRBV2 13
CASSVGSFSGNNEQFF TRBJ2-1 TRBV9 16
CASSHTGLGSYEQYF TRBJ2-7 TRBV28 15
CASSLRPVYEQYF TRBJ2-7 TRBV13 13
CASSQDRASGRPPYEQYF TRBJ2-7 TRBV14 18
CARWGRVASYNEQFF TRBJ2-1 TRBV7-5 15
CAAPGTSPLAEQFF TRBJ2-1 TRBV6-1 14
CASSLPGLAGSYEQYF TRBJ2-7 TRBV5-1 16
CASRPGVPEKAFF TRBJ1-1 TRBV28 13
CASSLAHGETQYF TRBJ2-5 TRBV7-2 13
CASSLDRGGYNEQFF TRBJ2-1 TRBV5-4 15
CAWSPRGAGNTIYF TRBJ1-3 TRBV30 14